This TCR beta chain is from a study of T cell responses to AZD1222 COVID-19 vaccine. On the study more broadly: Second doses were pooled across both intervals (about 4 or about 12 weeks). Whole-study findings and limits: Sampling captured repertoires only after the peak T cell response. Among those given AZD1222, only six or seven were seropositive at baseline. There were mostly white British donors and more females than males, and clonal diversity was possibly underestimated.

CDR1 is MNHEY, CDR2 SMNVEV, per germline (reference sequence). The CDR3 covers 13 residues. V was pared by 8 bases and J by 0 bases, with 3 bases of the junction left unmatched. Libraries were prepared by immunoSEQ multiplex PCR; TCRdb keeps only in-frame clonotypes and omits some of them. Seen here are over 150,000 clones, roughly 90% observed once, and the top ten hold 5.5%. This clone was found once. What it binds is unknown. The receptor comes from an adult in good health. V usage is TRBV27 and J usage is TRBJ2-7, with TRBD1 matching over 8 bases. The source material was peripheral blood, sampled on day 0 of AZD1222 vaccination. The DNA of the CDR3 is TGTGCCAGCGCCGGGACAGGCTCCTACGAGCAGTACTTC. Amino acids: CASAGTGSYEQYF.